The next 4 T cell receptor beta chains were all read from a single sample in a study of blood T cell repertoires in COVID-19 (dated by TCRdb to between 2020 and 2021). Libraries were built with the immunoSEQ multiplex PCR assay. Entries here come from immuneACCESS through TCRdb and include only in-frame sequences with V and J called. Some clones fail to appear in such tables; in the studies checked, an unresolved V gene covers under half of the shortfall, and the cause of the remainder is unknown. This sample holds approximately 250,000 clones; around 83% were observed only once. The ten largest clonotypes hold 2% to 2.5% of the sample. The sequenced sample consisted of peripheral blood. These receptors all come from a man aged 35-49 years who had recovered from COVID-19.

CDR3 in amino acids: CASSLAARGDYGYTF. In nucleotides, the CDR3 is TGTGCCAGCAGCTTGGCTGCAAGGGGCGACTATGGCTACACCTTC. V gene TRBV5-5 combines with J gene TRBJ1-2; D may be TRBD1 (5 bases). Trimming removed 0 bases from V and 3 bases from J, with 12 bases in between. The V gene's germline CDR1 is SGHKS and CDR2 YYEKEE (reference sequence). This CDR3 comprises 15 residues.

This clone was counted a single time. This sequence joins TRBV19 and TRBJ2-2; tentative D call: TRBD2 (6 bases). V lost 4 bases and J 7 bases, leaving 10 bases between the germline ends. Germline V gives CDR1 LNHDA, CDR2 SQIVND (reference sequence). The CDR3 runs to 13 residues. CDR3 sequence: CASSRGVFGELFF. CDR3 in DNA: TGTGCCAGTAGTAGGGGGGTTTTCGGGGAGCTGTTTTTT.

The V gene is TRBV25-1, the J gene TRBJ2-5, with a possible D match to TRBD2 (5 bases). CDR1 and CDR2 (germline): MGHDK, SYGVNS. There are 15 residues in the CDR3. V lost 3 bases, J lost 4 bases, and 15 bases lay in between. In DNA, the CDR3 is TGTGCCAGCAGTGACCCGGGGTTTTCCCCAGAGACCCAGTACTTC. This codes for CASSDPGFSPETQYF. Looking up the rest from reference TRBV25-1 and TRBJ2-5 gives the full variable domain: EADIYQTPRYLVIGTGKKITLECSQTMGHDKMYWYQQDPGMELHLIHYSYGVNSTEKGDLSSESTVSRIRTEHFPLTLESARPSHTSQYLCASSDPGFSPETQYFGPGTRLLVL.

This clone was observed a handful of times. This chain connects TRBV2 to TRBJ1-6, with unresolved D. Germline V gene data show CDR1 as SNHLY and CDR2 as FYNNEI. The V gene lost 11 bases and the J gene lost 5 bases, with 13 bases spanning the gap. The CDR3 has 13 residues. This CDR3 is CAVQRHHNSPLHF. The CDR3 bases are TGTGCCGTCCAACGACATCATAATTCACCCCTCCACTTT.